This is a list of T cell receptor beta chains from one sample in a study of CD8+CD57+ T cells in acquired aplastic anemia. MiXCR was run by TCRdb on the reads, yielding one entry per CDR3 protein. Here the sample spans about 240,000 distinct CDR3 sequences, about 44% being singletons. Sequenced sample: sorted CD4+, CD8+, or CD8+CD57+ T cells (not recorded which) from PBMCs. These receptors originate from a human donor with aplastic anemia. The CDR3 runs from the conserved cysteine through the conserved F or W. D genes are given only for firm matches. Size values are once, few and many counts, or a class for expanded clones, and some rows have none.

d_gene: .; v_gene: TRBV25-1; j_gene: TRBJ1-4; abundance: many; CDR3nt: TGTGCCAGCAGTGAAGGTCGGGGGCTCTATAATGAAAAACTGTTTTTT; CDR3aa: CASSEGRGLYNEKLFF
d_gene: .; v_gene: TRBV10-3; j_gene: TRBJ1-2; abundance: .; CDR3nt: TGTGCCATCAGTGGCCGGGGGGCGGACTATGGCTACACCTTC; CDR3aa: CAISGRGADYGYTF
d_gene: TRBD1; v_gene: TRBV19; j_gene: TRBJ1-4; abundance: many; CDR3nt: TGTGCCAGTAGTGGTAGGGGGCGATCAACTAATGAAAAACTGTTTTTT; CDR3aa: CASSGRGRSTNEKLFF
d_gene: TRBD1; v_gene: TRBV29-1; j_gene: TRBJ2-7; abundance: many; CDR3nt: TGCAGCGTCAAAGGGACAGACTACGAGCAGTACTTC; CDR3aa: CSVKGTDYEQYF
d_gene: .; v_gene: TRBV2; j_gene: TRBJ2-1; abundance: many; CDR3nt: TGTGCCAGCAGTGAGGCAAACGTCAATGAGCAGTTCTTC; CDR3aa: CASSEANVNEQFF
d_gene: .; v_gene: TRBV20-1; j_gene: TRBJ1-2; abundance: .; CDR3nt: TGCAGTGCTAGAGCCCCCGGGCATGGCTACACCTTC; CDR3aa: CSARAPGHGYTF
d_gene: TRBD2; v_gene: TRBV20-1; j_gene: TRBJ2-3; abundance: .; CDR3nt: TGCAGTGCTACGCCAGCTAGCGGGGGCGGGGTTGGCACAGATACGCAGTATTTT; CDR3aa: CSATPASGGGVGTDTQYF
d_gene: TRBD1; v_gene: TRBV20-1; j_gene: TRBJ1-1; abundance: .; CDR3nt: TGCAGTGCGACCCGGGACAGTCTAACGAACACTGAAGCTTTCTTT; CDR3aa: CSATRDSLTNTEAFF
d_gene: .; v_gene: TRBV15; j_gene: TRBJ1-1; abundance: .; CDR3nt: TGTGCCACCAGCAGGGGTGAGTTGGTTGCGAACACTGAAGCTTTCTTT; CDR3aa: CATSRGELVANTEAFF
d_gene: TRBD1; v_gene: TRBV15; j_gene: TRBJ2-7; abundance: .; CDR3nt: TGTGCCACCAGTACAGGGGTGGGGGAGCAGTACTTC; CDR3aa: CATSTGVGEQYF
d_gene: .; v_gene: TRBV4-2; j_gene: TRBJ1-2; abundance: few; CDR3nt: TGTGCCAGCAGCCGAGCCCTGGGACTATATGAAGGCTACACCTTC; CDR3aa: CASSRALGLYEGYTF
d_gene: TRBD1; v_gene: TRBV5-1; j_gene: TRBJ2-7; abundance: many; CDR3nt: TGCGCCAGCAGCTCGGGGGACAGGGAGCAAAACTACGAGCAGTACTTC; CDR3aa: CASSSGDREQNYEQYF
d_gene: TRBD1; v_gene: TRBV7-3; j_gene: TRBJ1-1; abundance: many; CDR3nt: TGTGCCAGCAGGGACAGGGGAACGAACACTGAAGCTTTCTTT; CDR3aa: CASRDRGTNTEAFF
d_gene: TRBD1; v_gene: TRBV7-6; j_gene: TRBJ1-6; abundance: .; CDR3nt: TGTGCCAGCAGCACGCAGGGGGGTTCACCCCTCCACTTT; CDR3aa: CASSTQGGSPLHF
d_gene: .; v_gene: TRBV20-1; j_gene: TRBJ1-6; abundance: .; CDR3nt: TGCAGTGCTAGAGCAGGGGATAATTCACCCCTCCACTTT; CDR3aa: CSARAGDNSPLHF
d_gene: TRBD1; v_gene: TRBV2; j_gene: TRBJ1-6; abundance: .; CDR3nt: TGTGCCAGCAGTACAGAGCGGGACAGCTATTCACCCCTCCACTTT; CDR3aa: CASSTERDSYSPLHF
d_gene: TRBD1; v_gene: TRBV5-1; j_gene: TRBJ1-1; abundance: .; CDR3nt: TGCGCCAGCAGCTTGGACGGACAGGGGATGAACACTGAAGCTTTCTTT; CDR3aa: CASSLDGQGMNTEAFF
d_gene: .; v_gene: TRBV28; j_gene: TRBJ1-2; abundance: .; CDR3nt: TGTGCCACCTTAGTACAGGGAGTACGCGGCTACACCTTC; CDR3aa: CATLVQGVRGYTF
d_gene: .; v_gene: TRBV19; j_gene: TRBJ1-5; abundance: many; CDR3nt: TGTGCCAGTAGTATCTTTGGCTATAGCAATCAGCCCCAGCATTTT; CDR3aa: CASSIFGYSNQPQHF
d_gene: .; v_gene: TRBV7-9; j_gene: TRBJ2-1; abundance: many; CDR3nt: TGTGCCAGCACCCCCTTCGATGAGCAGTTCTTC; CDR3aa: CASTPFDEQFF
d_gene: .; v_gene: TRBV10-3; j_gene: TRBJ2-7; abundance: .; CDR3nt: TGTGCCATCAGTGAGTCCCGACAGAGCGAGGGCTACGAGCAGTACTTC; CDR3aa: CAISESRQSEGYEQYF
d_gene: .; v_gene: TRBV7-9; j_gene: TRBJ1-3; abundance: .; CDR3nt: TGTGCCAGCAGCCCGCCGCCCTACTCTGGAAACACCATATATTTT; CDR3aa: CASSPPPYSGNTIYF
d_gene: .; v_gene: TRBV7-8; j_gene: TRBJ2-1; abundance: many; CDR3nt: TGTGCCAGCAGCCTTTCCTTGGGACCTGGATACAATGAGCAGTTCTTC; CDR3aa: CASSLSLGPGYNEQFF
d_gene: .; v_gene: TRBV5-1; j_gene: TRBJ2-6; abundance: .; CDR3nt: TGCGCCAGCAGCCGTCGGGGGGGGGCCAACGTCCTGACTTTC; CDR3aa: CASSRRGGANVLTF
d_gene: .; v_gene: TRBV6-6; j_gene: TRBJ1-5; abundance: few; CDR3nt: TGTGCCAGCAGTTATGGGCGAGGGAGGGAACCCCAGCATTTT; CDR3aa: CASSYGRGREPQHF
d_gene: .; v_gene: TRBV4-3; j_gene: TRBJ2-5; abundance: .; CDR3nt: TGCGCCAGCAGCCCGGACAACGTAGCGACCCAGTACTTC; CDR3aa: CASSPDNVATQYF
d_gene: TRBD2; v_gene: TRBV10-3; j_gene: TRBJ2-7; abundance: .; CDR3nt: TGTGCCATCAGATTTAGCGGGAGTATCCACGAGCAGTACTTC; CDR3aa: CAIRFSGSIHEQYF
d_gene: .; v_gene: TRBV28; j_gene: TRBJ2-7; abundance: few; CDR3nt: TGTGCCAGCCTTTCCATAACGGTGGGGGTCTACGAGCAGTACTTC; CDR3aa: CASLSITVGVYEQYF
d_gene: .; v_gene: TRBV15; j_gene: TRBJ1-2; abundance: .; CDR3nt: TGTGCCACCAGCGGGACTAGCGGGGAGGACGTTGGCTACACCTTC; CDR3aa: CATSGTSGEDVGYTF
d_gene: .; v_gene: TRBV5-1; j_gene: TRBJ2-7; abundance: .; CDR3nt: TGCGCCAGCAGCTATCAGAACGGGGCATACGAGCAGTACTTC; CDR3aa: CASSYQNGAYEQYF
d_gene: TRBD2; v_gene: TRBV7-8; j_gene: TRBJ2-5; abundance: many; CDR3nt: TGTGCCAGCAGCCCGAGAAGAGACCGGGACTACCTGTACCAAGAGACCCAGTACTTC; CDR3aa: CASSPRRDRDYLYQETQYF
d_gene: .; v_gene: TRBV30; j_gene: TRBJ1-2; abundance: few; CDR3nt: TGTGCCGGCCGGGGGGTCTATGGCTACACCTTC; CDR3aa: CAGRGVYGYTF
d_gene: TRBD1; v_gene: TRBV5-1; j_gene: TRBJ2-5; abundance: many; CDR3nt: TGCGCCAGCAGCTCGCTTGGTGAGGGACAGCTAAAAGAGACCCAGTACTTC; CDR3aa: CASSSLGEGQLKETQYF
d_gene: TRBD1; v_gene: TRBV20-1; j_gene: TRBJ2-2; abundance: .; CDR3nt: TGCAGTGCTTCGAGGGGGCCCACCGGGGAGCTGTTTTTT; CDR3aa: CSASRGPTGELFF
d_gene: .; v_gene: TRBV10-2; j_gene: TRBJ2-1; abundance: .; CDR3nt: TGCGCCAGCAGTAGGCGGAACTCCTACGAGCAGTTCTTC; CDR3aa: CASSRRNSYEQFF
d_gene: TRBD2; v_gene: TRBV24-1; j_gene: TRBJ2-5; abundance: many; CDR3nt: TGTGCCACCAGTGACGGGGGGGCCCAGTACTTC; CDR3aa: CATSDGGAQYF
d_gene: TRBD1; v_gene: TRBV7-3; j_gene: TRBJ1-6; abundance: .; CDR3nt: TGTGCCAGCAGTTTATCGGGACAGCTAAATTCACCCCTCCACTTC; CDR3aa: CASSLSGQLNSPLHF
d_gene: .; v_gene: TRBV9; j_gene: TRBJ2-1; abundance: .; CDR3nt: TGTGCCAGCAGCGTTAGTAGCGGTCTTACCTACAATGAGCAGTTCTTC; CDR3aa: CASSVSSGLTYNEQFF
d_gene: .; v_gene: TRBV2; j_gene: TRBJ1-2; abundance: .; CDR3nt: TGTGCCAGCCAGGGGTCTGGGGGCTACACCTTC; CDR3aa: CASQGSGGYTF
d_gene: .; v_gene: TRBV7-7; j_gene: TRBJ1-5; abundance: many; CDR3nt: TGTGCTAGCAGCTTAAGGAAGGCCACTAGCAATCAGCCCCAGCATTTT; CDR3aa: CASSLRKATSNQPQHF
d_gene: .; v_gene: TRBV6-1; j_gene: TRBJ1-2; abundance: once; CDR3nt: TGTGCCAGCACGGGATGGCAGGGGTATGGCTACACCTTC; CDR3aa: CASTGWQGYGYTF
d_gene: .; v_gene: TRBV2; j_gene: TRBJ2-6; abundance: .; CDR3nt: TGTGCCAGCAGTGACGACGGGAGGGCCAACGTCCTGACTTTC; CDR3aa: CASSDDGRANVLTF
d_gene: .; v_gene: TRBV27; j_gene: TRBJ1-5; abundance: .; CDR3nt: TGTGCCAGCAGTTTGGTGCCAGAAAGAAATCAGCCCCAGCATTTT; CDR3aa: CASSLVPERNQPQHF
d_gene: .; v_gene: TRBV20-1; j_gene: TRBJ2-7; abundance: once; CDR3nt: TGCAGTGCAAGCCCCACGGGTCGTTCCTACGAGCAGTACTTC; CDR3aa: CSASPTGRSYEQYF
d_gene: TRBD1; v_gene: TRBV7-9; j_gene: TRBJ1-1; abundance: many; CDR3nt: TGTGCCAGCAGCTCGCTCCAGGGGGCCGACACTGAAGCTTTCTTT; CDR3aa: CASSSLQGADTEAFF
d_gene: .; v_gene: TRBV20-1; j_gene: TRBJ1-2; abundance: many; CDR3nt: TGCAGTGCTAGAGATTCCAGGGAGGCTTACGGCTACACCTTC; CDR3aa: CSARDSREAYGYTF
d_gene: .; v_gene: TRBV12-3/TRBV12-4; j_gene: TRBJ2-1; abundance: .; CDR3nt: TGTGCCAGCAGCACTAAGGATTCGGGCTATTCCTACAATGAGCAGTTCTTC; CDR3aa: CASSTKDSGYSYNEQFF
d_gene: .; v_gene: TRBV7-9; j_gene: TRBJ2-3; abundance: .; CDR3nt: TGTGCCAGCAGTTTCACGACAGGACCCACAGATACGCAGTATTTT; CDR3aa: CASSFTTGPTDTQYF
d_gene: TRBD2; v_gene: TRBV6-2/TRBV6-3; j_gene: TRBJ2-3; abundance: .; CDR3nt: TGTGCCAGCAGTTACCCAATAGCGGGAGCGGTGACAGATACGCAGTATTTT; CDR3aa: CASSYPIAGAVTDTQYF
d_gene: .; v_gene: TRBV7-8; j_gene: TRBJ1-1; abundance: many; CDR3nt: TGTGCCAGCAGCTTAGCGGCCGTTCGCACTGAAGCTTTCTTT; CDR3aa: CASSLAAVRTEAFF
d_gene: .; v_gene: TRBV15; j_gene: TRBJ2-7; abundance: .; CDR3nt: TGTGCCACCAGCAGCGTCTCAGGGGAAGAGCAGTACTTC; CDR3aa: CATSSVSGEEQYF
d_gene: .; v_gene: TRBV2; j_gene: TRBJ1-5; abundance: .; CDR3nt: TGTGCCAGCACCGCCGTCCGGGATCAGCCCCAGCATTTT; CDR3aa: CASTAVRDQPQHF
d_gene: TRBD2; v_gene: TRBV7-9; j_gene: TRBJ2-7; abundance: many; CDR3nt: TGTGCCAGCTCGGGAGGTGGGGCAGGTTTGTACGAGCAGTACTTC; CDR3aa: CASSGGGAGLYEQYF